These 5 T cell receptor beta chains came from one sample sequenced in a study of blood T cell repertoires in COVID-19. Generated by immunoSEQ multiplex PCR, the TCRdb table keeps only in-frame clones and is missing some. The sample lists approximately 350,000 clones, 88% occurring once. Sequenced input: peripheral blood. The source of these receptors is a woman in her sixties or seventies with COVID-19, enrolled during active disease.

The chain combines TRBV11-2 with TRBJ1-2, with 7 bases lining up with TRBD1. Germline trimming cut 3 bases from V and 14 bases from J; bases unmatched to any gene: 9. This CDR3 region has 12 residues. Germline V gives CDR1 SGHAT, CDR2 FQNNGV. CDR3: CASSLGGTGETF. The CDR3 nucleotides read TGTGCCAGCAGCTTGGGCGGAACAGGGGAGACCTTC.

This chain joins TRBV25-1 and TRBJ1-2; the match to TRBD1 covers 8 bases. Per germline, CDR1 MGHDK and CDR2 SYGVNS. The V gene end was trimmed by 6 bases and the J gene end by 3 bases; junction bases not matched to a gene: 6. The CDR3 covers 14 residues. CDR3 residues: CASRGTGRYYGYTF. The CDR3 region has the DNA TGTGCCAGCAGGGGGACAGGACGTTACTATGGCTACACCTTC.

The sample holds one count of this clone. V and J are TRBV4-3 and TRBJ1-4; D possibly corresponds to TRBD1 (5 bases). In germline, CDR1 is LGHNA, CDR2 YSLEER. Trimming pared 0 bases from V and 0 bases from J, leaving 17 bases between. The CDR3 length is 19 residues. CDR3 sequence reads: CASSQDPARGEATNEKLFF. The CDR3 DNA follows: TGCGCCAGCAGCCAAGATCCGGCTCGGGGGGAGGCAACTAATGAAAAACTGTTTTTT.

The chain uses TRBV30 and TRBJ1-5; D might be TRBD1 (5 bases). V was cut by 6 bases and J by 7 bases, with 19 bases left in between. The V gene's germline CDR1 is GTSNPN and CDR2 SVGIG (reference sequence). The CDR3 loop spans 14 amino acids. The CDR3 reads CACATGGAQQPQHF. The DNA for the CDR3 is TGTGCCTGCGCGACGGGAGGGGCCCAACAGCCCCAGCATTTT.

The chain combines TRBV24-1 with TRBJ2-3; perhaps TRBD2 as D (5 bases). Germline lookup yields CDR1 KGHDR and CDR2 SFDVKD. V gave up 4 bases and J gave up 8 bases, with 9 bases separating them. CDR3 length: 12 residues. The CDR3 DNA is TGTGCCACCAGTGAGCGTGAGGGTACGCAGTATTTT. Encoded protein: CATSEREGTQYF.